This TCR beta chain was identified in a study of blood T cell repertoires in COVID-19. Germline loops: CDR1 SGHTA, CDR2 FQGNSA. The junction had 10 bases not matched to a gene; V was cut back by 5 bases and J by 0 bases. CDR3 length: 17 amino acids. This clone was counted only a few times. The table came from immunoSEQ multiplex PCR; TCRdb's copy has only in-frame clones and leaves some out. Of roughly 200,000 clones listed, roughly 87% are singletons. The genes are TRBV7-2 and TRBJ2-1, with TRBD2 identical over 7 bases. This clonotype was sampled from a man younger than 35 with acute COVID-19. The sequenced material came from PBMCs or T cells enriched from blood (not recorded which). The CDR3 is CASSPKPLADSYNEQFF. CDR3 nucleotides: TGTGCCAGCAGCCCCAAACCGCTAGCGGACTCCTACAATGAGCAGTTCTTC.